A selection of T cell receptor beta chains follows, all from one sample in a study of Ad26.COV2.S vaccination and SARS-CoV-2 variants. Here immunoSEQ multiplex PCR was the method, and the copy in TCRdb shows in-frame clones only, minus some. The repertoire holds just under 250,000 clones, with more than 75% as singletons. The source was peripheral blood, collected in a trial of Ad26.COV2.S vaccine versus placebo. Receptors were obtained from a person aged 18-60 years who received the Ad26.COV2.S COVID-19 vaccine or a placebo. The CDR3 runs from the conserved cysteine through the conserved F or W. A D gene is named only where the DNA matches it firmly. Clone size is stated in some rows and not others, as once, few, many or a class when expanded.

TRBV10-3,-,-,TRBJ1-5,CAISYDSNQPQHF,TGTGCCATCAGTTACGACAGCAATCAGCCCCAGCATTTT
TRBV4-2,TRBD2,-,TRBJ2-7,CASSQEWTSGFYEQYF,TGTGCCAGCAGCCAAGAGTGGACTAGCGGATTCTACGAGCAGTACTTC
TRBV29-1,-,-,TRBJ2-5,CSVLPGVQETQYF,TGCAGCGTCCTTCCAGGGGTGCAAGAGACCCAGTACTTC
TRBV5-1,TRBD1,-,TRBJ2-7,CASSSGTGGYEQYF,TGCGCCAGCAGCTCGGGCACAGGGGGGTACGAGCAGTACTTC
TRBV28,-,once,TRBJ1-6,CASSNIPGWFDSPLHF,TGTGCCAGCAGTAATATCCCAGGGTGGTTCGATTCACCCCTCCACTTT
TRBV5-1,-,-,TRBJ2-1,CASSLLGLTGHEQFF,TGCGCCAGCAGCTTGCTGGGTCTGACAGGTCATGAGCAGTTCTTC
TRBV18,-,-,TRBJ1-5,CASSTRSPGSNQPQHF,TGTGCCAGCTCTACCAGGTCCCCAGGAAGCAATCAGCCCCAGCATTTT
TRBV19,-,-,TRBJ1-4,CASSIMSGEKLFF,TGTGCCAGTAGTATAATGTCAGGTGAAAAACTGTTTTTT
TRBV28,TRBD1,-,TRBJ1-2,CASSITGGWKGYTF,TGTGCCAGCAGCATAACAGGGGGCTGGAAAGGCTACACCTTC
TRBV7-9,TRBD1,once,TRBJ1-4,CASSHPLGTGDEKLFF,TGTGCCAGCAGCCATCCTTTGGGGACAGGGGACGAAAAACTGTTTTTT
TRBV6-5,-,-,TRBJ2-7,CASSTGANSYEQYF,TGTGCCAGCAGTACAGGCGCGAACTCCTACGAGCAGTACTTC
TRBV28,-,-,TRBJ1-5,CASSLTQPQHF,TGTGCCAGCAGTTTAACTCAGCCCCAGCATTTT
TRBV11-1,-,-,TRBJ2-1,CASSLYNYNEQFF,TGTGCCAGCAGCCTTTACAACTACAATGAGCAGTTCTTC
TRBV19,-,once,TRBJ2-6,CASSHGSSGANVLTF,TGTGCCAGTAGCCATGGAAGCTCTGGGGCCAACGTCCTGACTTTC
TRBV5-4,TRBD2,once,TRBJ2-5,CASSYRSGVHGETQYF,TGTGCCAGCAGTTATAGAAGCGGGGTCCACGGAGAGACCCAGTACTTC
TRBV7-2,TRBD2,-,TRBJ2-3,CASRASGGTDTQYF,TGTGCCAGCAGGGCTAGCGGGGGAACAGATACGCAGTATTTT
TRBV13,TRBD2,-,TRBJ2-3,CASSFQRGTGDTQYF,TGTGCCAGCAGCTTCCAGCGGGGGACGGGAGATACGCAGTATTTT
TRBV13,-,-,TRBJ2-3,CASSPTGARSTDTQYF,TGTGCCAGCAGCCCTACGGGAGCAAGGAGCACAGATACGCAGTATTTT
TRBV5-6,-,-,TRBJ2-3,CASSLIRTGRGDTQYF,TGTGCCAGCAGCTTGATCAGAACAGGGAGGGGAGATACGCAGTATTTT
TRBV7-3,-,-,TRBJ1-2,CATGEGPNYGYTF,TGTGCCACGGGCGAGGGCCCTAACTATGGCTACACCTTC
TRBV5-4,-,-,TRBJ1-5,CASSLGGVSQPQHF,TGTGCCAGCAGCTTGGGAGGGGTTAGCCAGCCCCAGCATTTT
TRBV27,TRBD1,-,TRBJ1-5,CASSYRGRGNQPQHF,TGTGCCAGCAGTTACAGGGGGCGAGGCAATCAGCCCCAGCATTTT
TRBV5-1,TRBD2,-,TRBJ2-7,CASSLSGAIDEQYF,TGCGCCAGCAGCTTGAGCGGGGCCATCGACGAGCAGTACTTC
TRBV4-1,TRBD1,-,TRBJ1-5,CASSPNRGYLQPQHF,TGCGCCAGCAGCCCAAACAGGGGGTATCTTCAGCCCCAGCATTTT
TRBV18,-,-,TRBJ1-2,CASSPGQTANYGYTF,TGTGCCAGCTCACCCGGACAGACGGCTAACTATGGCTACACCTTC
TRBV6-5,TRBD2,-,TRBJ2-2,CASFLAGVGTGELFF,TGTGCCAGCTTCCTAGCGGGAGTTGGCACCGGGGAGCTGTTTTTT
TRBV6-5,-,-,TRBJ2-6,CASSYFVGHGANVLTF,TGTGCCAGCAGTTACTTTGTGGGGCACGGGGCCAACGTCCTGACTTTC
TRBV5-4,TRBD2,-,TRBJ2-1,CASSLMTSGGVNEQFF,TGTGCCAGCAGCTTGATGACTAGCGGGGGGGTAAATGAGCAGTTCTTC
TRBV9,-,few,TRBJ2-7,CASSVDQGHYEQYF,TGTGCCAGCAGCGTAGACCAGGGGCACTACGAGCAGTACTTC
TRBV5-4,TRBD2,-,TRBJ2-7,CASSFGGTSYYEQYF,TGTGCCAGCAGCTTTGGGGGGACTAGTTATTACGAGCAGTACTTC
TRBV11-2,-,-,TRBJ2-7,CASSLSRTFYEQYF,TGTGCCAGCAGCTTAAGTCGGACGTTCTACGAGCAGTACTTC
TRBV5-1,-,-,TRBJ2-7,CASSLDFGAPYEQYF,TGCGCCAGCAGCTTGGATTTCGGGGCCCCCTACGAGCAGTACTTC
TRBV29-1,-,-,TRBJ2-2,CSVEVGYTGELFF,TGCAGCGTTGAAGTAGGGTACACCGGGGAGCTGTTTTTT
TRBV30,-,-,TRBJ2-7,CAWSSGSQQYF,TGTGCCTGGAGTTCGGGTTCCCAGCAGTACTTC
TRBV7-9,-,-,TRBJ1-2,CASSPSTDSYYGYTF,TGTGCCAGCAGCCCCTCGACAGACAGTTACTATGGCTACACCTTC
TRBV4-1,-,-,TRBJ1-4,CASSPTGTYEKLFF,TGCGCCAGCAGCCCTACAGGGACTTATGAAAAACTGTTTTTT
TRBV3-1/TRBV3-2,TRBD2,-,TRBJ2-2,CASGLAGNRGELFF,TGTGCCAGCGGACTAGCGGGAAATAGGGGGGAGCTGTTTTTT
TRBV7-8,-,-,TRBJ1-4,CASSVAMKALFF,TGTGCCAGCAGCGTGGCGATGAAAGCACTGTTTTTT
TRBV28,-,-,TRBJ1-6,CASRRGVSSYNSPLHF,TGTGCCAGCAGGCGGGGTGTTAGCTCCTATAATTCACCCCTCCACTTT